One and the same sample provided the 5 T cell receptor beta chains below, sequenced in a study of cytomegalovirus exposure and HLA in healthy donors. The PCR contained 60 Vbeta and 13 Jbeta primers. Data came from immunoSEQ multiplex PCR; TCRdb stores just in-frame clones and leaves some out. The data show roughly 130,000 clones, roughly 80% seen once. The specimen sequenced was PBMCs. The receptors come from a male donor in good health and CMV-seronegative.

The chain joins TRBV7-2 to TRBJ2-5, with TRBD2 as a possible D gene (6 bases). V gave up 6 bases and J gave up 1 base, with 21 bases separating them. Germline V gene sequence: CDR1 SGHTA, CDR2 FQGNSA. The CDR3 is 17 residues long. The CDR3 coding sequence is TGTGCCAGCAGGCCAAACCGGGACTCACATCCCCAAGAGACCCAGTACTTC. As protein: CASRPNRDSHPQETQYF.

J is TRBJ2-1 and V is TRBV11-2; 8 nucleotides agree with TRBD2. V lost 5 bases to trimming and J lost 2 bases; unmatched junction nucleotides: 8. The germline V gene encodes CDR1 SGHAT and CDR2 FQNNGV. The length of the CDR3 is 16 residues. The CDR3: CASSPISGNAYNEQFF. The CDR3 DNA reads as TGTGCCAGCAGCCCTATTAGCGGGAATGCCTACAATGAGCAGTTCTTC.

V is TRBV6-5 and J is TRBJ1-1; D gene ambiguous. V was clipped by 2 bases and J by 1 base, with 5 bases between them. This CDR3 spans 13 amino acids. Germline V CDR1 and CDR2: MNHEY, SVGAGI. The CDR3 loop reads CASSYQENTEAFF. The CDR3 nucleotides are TGTGCCAGCAGTTACCAGGAGAACACTGAAGCTTTCTTT.

The DNA for the CDR3 is TGTGCCAGCAGCTTACCCCGACAGGGGGTCGAGCAGTACTTC. Translating it yields CASSLPRQGVEQYF. The chain carries TRBV5-4 and TRBJ2-7, with TRBD1 matching over 9 bases. Germline V lookup: CDR1 SGHNT, CDR2 YYREEE (reference sequence). The CDR3 is made up of 14 amino acids. V gave up 2 bases and J gave up 6 bases; unmatched junction bases: 6.

The chain is built from TRBV9 and TRBJ2-7, with a weak D call TRBD1 (6 bases). CDR1 is SGDLS, CDR2 YYNGEE, per germline. This CDR3 has 16 residues. With 0 bases removed from V and 2 bases from J, the gap between germline ends came to 15 bases. The CDR3 DNA reads TGTGCCAGCAGCGTAGGGTCCAGGGGAGCAGCCTACGAGCAGTACTTC. The encoded protein is CASSVGSRGAAYEQYF.